These 29 T cell receptor beta chains came from one sample sequenced in a study of CD8 T cells in ankylosing spondylitis. Study-wide results and limits: It appeared that ankylosing spondylitis blood was characterized by a TCR beta motif of eight highly homologous variants.

One entry per CDR3 protein, called by TCRdb with MiXCR from the 5' RACE reads. The sample includes some 840,000 distinct CDR3 sequences, 10% to 15% seen only once; the top ten take roughly 0.51%. No antigens are known for them. The sample was blood, either unsorted or a sorted T cell fraction (not recorded which). Receptor source: a male donor with ankylosing spondylitis.

There are a few counts of this clonotype. V is TRBV7-2 and J is TRBJ2-3; D is unresolved. The V end lost 2 bases, the J end lost 3 bases, and 9 bases lay between the germline ends. This CDR3 has 14 residues. The germline V gene encodes CDR1 SGHTA and CDR2 FQGNSA. The CDR3 DNA reads TGTGCCAGCAGCTTAAGATTCTTAACAGATACGCAGTATTTT. This codes for CASSLRFLTDTQYF. The whole variable domain, filled in from reference TRBV7-2 and TRBJ2-3, reads GAGVSQSPSNKVTEKGKDVELRCDPISGHTALYWYRQSLGQGLEFLIYFQGNSAPDKSGLPSDRFSAERTGGSVSTLTIQRTQQEDSAVYLCASSLRFLTDTQYFGPGTRLTVL.

This clonotype has a handful of counts. Here the CDR3 DNA reads TGCAGTACCTCCCCCGGGAGGGCTATGGAGACCCAGTACTTC. Translating gives CSTSPGRAMETQYF. The chain combines TRBV20-1 with TRBJ2-5; the match to TRBD2 covers 8 bases. The junction had 13 bases not matched to a gene; V was cut back by 8 bases and J by 5 bases. CDR3 size: 14 residues. CDR1 and CDR2 from the germline V gene are DFQATT and SNEGSKA (reference sequence).

This clonotype turned up a few times. This chain joins TRBV20-1 and TRBJ1-5; possibly TRBD1 for D (5 bases). The CDR3 covers 13 residues. The germline V gene has CDR1 DFQATT and CDR2 SNEGSKA (reference sequence). V dropped 5 bases and J dropped 5 bases, with 13 bases sitting between them. DNA for the CDR3: TGCAGTGCTCGCGGGACGGCGGATCAGCCCCAGCATTTT. It encodes CSARGTADQPQHF.

V is TRBV4-3 and J is TRBJ1-1; a possible D gene is TRBD1 (5 bases). Trimming took off 0 bases at V and 1 base at J, with 9 bases between the two ends. The V gene's germline CDR1 is LGHNA and CDR2 YSLEER. CDR3 length: 15 amino acids. The CDR3 loop is CASSQDWGRNTEAFF. The DNA for the CDR3 is TGCGCCAGCAGCCAAGATTGGGGACGGAACACTGAAGCTTTCTTT.

V gene TRBV6-5 combines with J gene TRBJ2-5, with D unclear. The CDR3 covers 12 residues. Trimming removed 7 bases from V and 5 bases from J, with 11 bases in between. Germline assignment: CDR1 MNHEY and CDR2 SVGAGI. CDR3 nucleotides: TGTGCCAGCACTTCGAGTGGGGAGACCCAGTACTTC. Translation: CASTSSGETQYF.

This clonotype was detected a few times. The chain couples TRBV4-3 to TRBJ1-1, with 8 nucleotides matching TRBD1. Germline V gene sequence: CDR1 LGHNA, CDR2 YSLEER. This CDR3 has 16 residues. V lost 2 bases and J lost 4; bases outside the gene matches: 9. CDR3 DNA sequence: TGCGCCAGCAGCCAAAGGACAGGGTCATTTGGCACTGAAGCTTTCTTT. This sequence encodes CASSQRTGSFGTEAFF.

The genes are TRBV6-1 and TRBJ2-7; D gene uncertain. Germline loops: CDR1 MNHNS, CDR2 SASEGT. The CDR3 covers 11 residues. The V end was cut by 2 bases, the J end by 6 bases, with 5 bases between. The CDR3 spells CASSEFSEQYF. The CDR3 bases are TGTGCCAGCAGTGAATTCAGCGAGCAGTACTTC.

V is TRBV28 and J is TRBJ1-1, with D hard to call. V was trimmed by 11 bases and J by 1 base, leaving 11 bases between them. The CDR3 extends over 12 amino acids. The germline V gene has CDR1 MDHEN and CDR2 SYDVKM. CDR3 coding DNA: TGTGCCGTATGGCGGCAGAACACTGAAGCTTTCTTT. This encodes CAVWRQNTEAFF.

The chain links TRBV24-1 to TRBJ2-1; 7 bases match TRBD2. Germline trimming cut 4 bases from V and 5 bases from J; bases unmatched to any gene: 4. Per germline, CDR1 KGHDR and CDR2 SFDVKD. The CDR3 loop spans 14 amino acids. The CDR3 nucleotides are TGTGCCACCAGTGAACGGGAGGTTGACAATGAGCAGTTCTTC. Amino acids: CATSEREVDNEQFF.

This clonotype was seen more than once but under ten times. The chain combines TRBV6-5 with TRBJ2-7; TRBD1 aligns across 10 bases. Germline V gene data show CDR1 as MNHEY and CDR2 as SVGAGI. J gave up 7 bases and V 2 bases, and 11 bases lay outside the gene matches. The CDR3 has 16 residues. CDR3 coding DNA: TGTGCCAGCAGTTACACCTCCGGGACAGGGGAAGGAGAGCAGTACTTC. Its protein is CASSYTSGTGEGEQYF.

This clonotype was observed a few times. This chain connects TRBV12-3 or TRBV12-4 to TRBJ2-7; TRBD2 agrees at 7 bases. Losses at the gene ends were 8 bases for V and 4 bases for J; bases not matched to a gene: 14. This CDR3 has 15 amino acids. The CDR3 DNA reads as TGTGCCAGCGGCCCTAGGGCAGGGAGGGAATACGAGCAGTACTTC. This codes for CASGPRAGREYEQYF.

There are many counts of this clonotype. This chain connects TRBV29-1 to TRBJ1-1, with D tentatively TRBD1 (5 bases). With 7 bases removed from V and 0 bases from J, the gap between germline ends came to 18 bases. The CDR3 has 15 residues. Germline V gene sequence: CDR1 SQVTM, CDR2 ANQGSEA. Here the CDR3 reads CSAAAGWGMNTEAFF. CDR3 DNA: TGCAGCGCCGCCGCAGGGTGGGGGATGAACACTGAAGCTTTCTTT.

This clonotype has a handful of counts. V is TRBV2 and J is TRBJ2-1; TRBD2 aligns across 7 bases. Germline CDR1 SNHLY, CDR2 FYNNEI. The CDR3 contains 16 residues. Trimming took 3 bases from V and 4 from J; bases not matched to a gene: 9. The DNA for the CDR3 is TGTGCCAGCAGTGAGTTCGCGGGGGTGTCATACAATGAGCAGTTCTTC. Amino acid sequence: CASSEFAGVSYNEQFF.

The chain's CDR3 is CASTLRGLAGGGTGELFF. The CDR3 coding sequence is TGTGCCAGCACTTTACGGGGACTAGCGGGGGGTGGCACCGGGGAGCTGTTTTTT. This chain connects TRBV6-5 to TRBJ2-2; 15 bases line up with TRBD2. This CDR3 comprises 18 residues. Germline loops: CDR1 MNHEY, CDR2 SVGAGI. V lost 7 bases and J lost 4; bases outside the gene matches: 10.

The chain has TRBV5-1 and TRBJ2-2; 7 nucleotides line up with TRBD2. Germline loops: CDR1 SGHRS, CDR2 YFSETQ. This CDR3 has 15 amino acids. Trimming took 3 bases from V and 3 from J; bases not matched to a gene: 5. Written as DNA, the CDR3 is TGCGCCAGCAGCTCGGCCGCGGGGGACACCGGGGAGCTGTTTTTT. This sequence encodes CASSSAAGDTGELFF.

This chain's CDR3 is CSALGRGLGYNEQFF. The CDR3 region has the DNA TGCAGTGCTTTAGGACGGGGCCTGGGATACAATGAGCAGTTCTTC. This sequence joins TRBV20-1 and TRBJ2-1; D is tentatively TRBD1 or TRBD2 (5 bases each). Trimming stripped 5 bases from V and 4 bases from J, with 18 bases between. The CDR3 consists of 15 residues. Germline V gene data show CDR1 as DFQATT and CDR2 as SNEGSKA (reference sequence).

In this sample, this clonotype turned up a few times. This rearrangement joins TRBV9 to TRBJ1-3; unclear D gene. Germline CDR1 reads SGDLS; CDR2 reads YYNGEE. The ends were cut back, 2 bases at V and 2 bases at J, with 5 bases in the middle. The CDR3 spans 13 residues. The CDR3 spells CASSVGTGNTIYF. The CDR3 nucleotides read TGTGCCAGCAGCGTGGGCACTGGAAACACCATATATTTT.

This clonotype was counted at least ten times. V gene TRBV7-9 combines with J gene TRBJ1-1, with 9 bases matching TRBD1. Germline CDR1 reads SEHNR; CDR2 reads FQNEAQ (reference sequence). The V gene end was trimmed by 8 bases and the J gene end by 3 bases; junction bases not matched to a gene: 4. The CDR3 totals 13 residues. CDR3 bases: TGTGCCAGCGGGACAGGGATAGACACTGAAGCTTTCTTT. This codes for CASGTGIDTEAFF.

This clonotype has just a few counts. The V gene is TRBV2, the J gene TRBJ2-3; D may be TRBD1 or TRBD2 (5 bases each). The CDR3 loop spans 12 amino acids. Trimming removed 6 bases from V and 8 bases from J, with 12 bases in between. Germline V gives CDR1 SNHLY, CDR2 FYNNEI. CDR3 residues: CASRERGPTQYF. For the CDR3, the DNA is TGTGCCAGCAGAGAGAGGGGACCTACGCAGTATTTT.

This clonotype was detected ten times or more. This chain links TRBV29-1 with TRBJ2-5, with D tentatively TRBD2 (5 bases). CDR3 length: 16 amino acids. The ends were cut back, 0 bases at V and 1 base at J, with 15 bases in the middle. Germline V lookup: CDR1 SQVTM, CDR2 ANQGSEA. CDR3 sequence reads: CSVEDFRSGAQETQYF. The CDR3 DNA reads TGCAGCGTTGAAGACTTTAGGAGCGGCGCCCAAGAGACCCAGTACTTC.

This rearrangement joins TRBV12-3 or TRBV12-4 to TRBJ1-1; no clear D gene. The ends were cut back, 7 bases at V and 7 bases at J, with 13 bases in the middle. The length of the CDR3 is 12 residues. The CDR3: CASTPDQYEAFF. CDR3 sequence (DNA): TGTGCCAGCACCCCGGACCAGTATGAAGCTTTCTTT.

The chain uses TRBV12-3 or TRBV12-4 and TRBJ1-3; D unresolved. This CDR3 region has 14 residues. V dropped 6 bases and J dropped 2 bases, with 11 bases sitting between them. CDR3: CASRWTQAGNTIYF. CDR3 DNA: TGTGCCAGCAGGTGGACTCAAGCTGGAAACACCATATATTTT.

This clonotype was observed a few times. J is TRBJ2-7 and V is TRBV5-1, with 9 bases lining up with TRBD2. With 0 bases clipped from V and 2 bases from J, the junction kept 12 bases outside the gene matches. This CDR3 spans 18 amino acids. CDR1 and CDR2 (germline): SGHRS, YFSETQ. The CDR3 DNA sequence: TGCGCCAGCAGCTTGGGTATAGCGGGAGACCCCCATCCCTACGAGCAGTACTTC. It encodes CASSLGIAGDPHPYEQYF.

This clonotype showed up many times. This chain uses TRBV29-1 with TRBJ2-5; D is undetermined. V lost 8 bases, J lost 5 bases, and 12 bases lay in between. The CDR3 totals 11 residues. The germline V gene has CDR1 SQVTM and CDR2 ANQGSEA. The CDR3 DNA sequence: TGCAGCTCCGGCCTGGGTGAGACCCAGTACTTC. Amino acid sequence: CSSGLGETQYF.

This clonotype was detected only a few times. This chain uses TRBV7-9 with TRBJ2-2; 8 bases align to TRBD1. CDR1 SEHNR and CDR2 FQNEAQ come from the germline V gene (reference sequence). This CDR3 comprises 17 residues. V was clipped by 2 bases and J by 3 bases; unmatched bases: 8. The CDR3 protein is CASSLPQGAFDTGELFF. The CDR3 bases are TGTGCCAGCAGCTTACCGCAGGGGGCCTTCGACACCGGGGAGCTGTTTTTT.

This clonotype was recorded many times. The chain combines TRBV20-1 with TRBJ1-2; D gene ambiguous. Trimming took off 1 base at V and 4 bases at J, with 19 bases between the two ends. Looked up from germline, CDR1 is DFQATT and CDR2 is SNEGSKA (reference sequence). The CDR3 contains 16 residues. This CDR3 is CSARVLDNLIFYGYTF. The CDR3 bases are TGCAGTGCTAGAGTCCTTGACAACTTAATTTTCTATGGCTACACCTTC.

V gene TRBV4-2 combines with J gene TRBJ2-7; TRBD2 might be the D (7 bases). The V end was cut by 1 base, the J end by 4 bases, with 11 bases between. The CDR3 is 14 residues long. Germline V gene lookup returns CDR1 LGHNA and CDR2 YNFKEQ. CDR3 residues: CASSQAGGYYEQYF. CDR3 nucleotide sequence: TGTGCCAGCAGCCAAGCGGGGGGCTATTACGAGCAGTACTTC.

This chain links TRBV4-1 with TRBJ2-1; D gene ambiguous. V was pared by 3 bases and J by 6 bases, with 9 bases between. This CDR3 is built from 13 residues. Per the germline V gene, CDR1 is MGHRA and CDR2 is YSYEKL. The CDR3 region is CASSQTGSNEQFF. DNA of the CDR3: TGCGCCAGCAGCCAGACCGGGTCCAATGAGCAGTTCTTC.

This clonotype was observed many times. The chain combines TRBV5-1 with TRBJ2-2; D is unclear. The CDR3 consists of 13 residues. V shed 3 bases and J shed 5 bases, with 8 bases lying between them. Germline V lookup: CDR1 SGHRS, CDR2 YFSETQ. The CDR3 sequence is CASSYDATGELFF. The CDR3 DNA reads as TGCGCCAGCAGCTATGACGCAACCGGGGAGCTGTTTTTT.